The 14 T cell receptor beta chains reported below all come from one sample, sequenced in a study of blood T cell repertoires in COVID-19. The assay was immunoSEQ multiplex PCR, and TCRdb's table has in-frame clones only and misses some. In the table there are roughly 200,000 clones, 75% to 85% of which are singletons. The material sequenced was peripheral blood. These TCRs come from a woman aged 40 to 50 with COVID-19, enrolled during active disease.

This chain joins TRBV6-1 and TRBJ1-5, with TRBD1 as a possible D gene (5 bases). Germline V lookup: CDR1 MNHNS, CDR2 SASEGT. The V and J ends lost 3 bases and 7 bases respectively, with 10 bases between them. This CDR3 has 13 amino acids. The CDR3 DNA sequence: TGTGCCAGCAGTGATGGGGGAGGACAGCCCCAGCATTTT. This codes for CASSDGGGQPQHF.

This chain connects TRBV18 to TRBJ2-7; TRBD1 agrees at 9 bases. In germline, CDR1 is KGHSH, CDR2 LQKENI. The CDR3 consists of 14 residues. Germline trimming cut 6 bases from V and 2 bases from J; bases unmatched to any gene: 5. CDR3 in amino acids: CASSRDREAYEQYF. CDR3 nucleotides: TGTGCCAGCTCCCGGGACAGGGAAGCCTACGAGCAGTACTTC.

This clone appeared a few times. The chain carries TRBV3-1 (or the pseudogene TRBV3-2) and TRBJ1-6, with D possibly being TRBD1 (5 bases). Trimming stripped 4 bases from V and 4 bases from J, with 8 bases between. The CDR3 spans 14 residues. From germline, CDR1 is LGHDT and CDR2 YNNKEL (reference sequence). Written as DNA, the CDR3 is TGTGCCAGCAGCCGACAGACTTATAATTCACCCCTCCACTTT. Amino acids: CASSRQTYNSPLHF.

The rearrangement links TRBV29-1 to TRBJ1-5, with 9 bases fitting TRBD1. CDR3 size: 14 residues. Germline V lookup: CDR1 SQVTM, CDR2 ANQGSEA. V was pared by 6 bases and J by 2 bases, with 5 bases of the junction left unmatched. In nucleotides, the CDR3 is TGCAGCGTAACAGGGGGCGCCGGCAATCAGCCCCAGCATTTT. This gives the protein CSVTGGAGNQPQHF.

V gene TRBV5-1 combines with J gene TRBJ2-3; TRBD2 is a possible D gene (5 bases). CDR1 and CDR2 (germline): SGHRS, YFSETQ. The V end lost 2 bases, the J end lost 1 base, and 14 bases lay between the germline ends. There are 16 residues in the CDR3. The CDR3 DNA sequence: TGCGCCAGCAGCTTAGAGGGCAAAAGGGGCACAGATACGCAGTATTTT. Translated: CASSLEGKRGTDTQYF. The whole variable domain, remainder taken from reference TRBV5-1 and TRBJ2-3, is KAGVTQTPRYLIKTRGQQVTLSCSPISGHRSVSWYQQTPGQGLQFLFEYFSETQRNKGNFPGRFSGRQFSNSRSEMNVSTLELGDSALYLCASSLEGKRGTDTQYFGPGTRLTVL.

This sequence joins TRBV10-2 and TRBJ2-7, with 7 bases lining up with TRBD1. Trimming at V came to 11 bases and at J to 2 bases, leaving 12 bases not matched to a gene. Germline CDR1 WSHSY, CDR2 SAAADI. The CDR3 sequence is 14 residues long. The CDR3 nucleotides read TGCGCCGCCTATTCCGGGACAGTACCCTACGAGCAGTACTTC. Translated, it gives CAAYSGTVPYEQYF.

The rearrangement uses TRBV19 and TRBJ1-1; no reliable D call. The CDR3 is 14 residues long. Germline CDR1 reads LNHDA; CDR2 reads SQIVND (reference sequence). V gave up 3 bases and J gave up 3 bases, with 11 bases separating them. The CDR3 DNA reads TGTGCCAGTAGTATTACGGAGAGCTACACTGAAGCTTTCTTT. Its protein product is CASSITESYTEAFF.

This clone was counted only a few times. The gene calls are TRBV5-3 and TRBJ1-2, with 7 bases that match TRBD1. TRBV5-3 falls under the ORF class, with uncertain function. This CDR3 is built from 21 residues. Trimming cost V 0 bases and J 1 base; bases outside gene matches: 21. The CDR3 DNA reads TGTGCCAGAAGCTTGGGGGAGACAGGGCGAGAGGACAAACCGATTAACTATGGCTACACCTTC. It is translated as CARSLGETGREDKPINYGYTF.

The chain employs TRBV20-1 and TRBJ1-2; 7 nucleotides match TRBD1. V gave up 3 bases and J gave up 5 bases; unmatched junction bases: 6. CDR3 length: 13 residues. Per the germline V gene, CDR1 is DFQATT and CDR2 is SNEGSKA (reference sequence). The chain's CDR3 is CSASETGNYGYTF. CDR3 bases: TGCAGTGCTAGTGAGACAGGGAATTATGGCTACACCTTC.

The V gene is TRBV10-3, the J gene TRBJ2-2; 9 bases agree with TRBD2. Trimming took 0 bases from V and 6 from J; bases not matched to a gene: 5. Germline-derived CDR1 and CDR2 are ENHRY and SYGVKD. The CDR3 length is 16 residues. CDR3 loop: CAISESTGGGAGELFF. The DNA for the CDR3 is TGTGCCATCAGTGAGTCGACAGGCGGGGGGGCCGGGGAGCTGTTTTTT.

The chain joins TRBV5-4 to TRBJ1-5, with TRBD1 matching 7 bases. The J segment lost 1 base and the V segment lost 4 bases, leaving 2 bases of the junction unmatched. Germline V CDR1 and CDR2: SGHNT, YYREEE (reference sequence). This CDR3 comprises 14 residues. DNA of the CDR3: TGTGCCAGCAGCGCAGGGGGGAGCAATCAGCCCCAGCATTTT. Its translation: CASSAGGSNQPQHF.

The rearrangement joins TRBV6-1 to TRBJ1-2; TRBD1 is a possible D gene (5 bases). This CDR3 is built from 17 residues. Trimming pared 4 bases from V and 2 bases from J, leaving 20 bases between. Germline-derived CDR1 and CDR2 are MNHNS and SASEGT. The CDR3 nucleotides are TGTGCCAGCAGTGCCTCCGGGAGAGGGGACTTGAACTATGGCTACACCTTC. This sequence encodes CASSASGRGDLNYGYTF.

This clone was recorded once. The genes are TRBV24-1 and TRBJ2-7; 7 positions match TRBD1. Trimming cost V 9 bases and J 7 bases; bases outside gene matches: 11. Germline V CDR1 and CDR2: KGHDR, SFDVKD. CDR3 length: 13 amino acids. CDR3 sequence (DNA): TGTGCCACCGACGGGACAGCTTTTGAGGAGCAGTACTTC. This sequence encodes CATDGTAFEEQYF.

V usage is TRBV3-1 (or the pseudogene TRBV3-2) and J usage is TRBJ2-7; 9 nucleotides line up with TRBD1. Germline assignment: CDR1 LGHDT and CDR2 YNNKEL (reference sequence). The V and J ends lost 4 bases and 4 bases, in that order; junction bases with no gene match: 5. This CDR3 has 14 amino acids. CDR3 bases: TGTGCCAGCAGCCTGAACAGGGGGCCGTACGAGCAGTACTTC. Encoded protein: CASSLNRGPYEQYF.